This TCR beta chain was retrieved from a study of blood T cells in healthy people across ages. In the case of this clonotype: Its cognate antigen is unknown. Possible read error: a much larger clone is one base away.

Isolation per sample recovered at least 7 million PBMCs. A second about 6 to 11 cycle PCR used barcoded and J-beta primers. Using its own MiXCR run on the 5' RACE reads, TCRdb lists one record per CDR3 protein. The table records approximately 1,000,000 distinct CDR3 sequences, under 40% of them present only once. The CDR3 runs to 12 residues. V gave up 8 bases and J gave up 4 bases, with 11 bases separating them. Notes on the study in general: The long-lived group displayed more naive CD4+ cells, plus higher diversity, than the aged donors did.

Sequenced: blood. The chain employs TRBV12-3 or TRBV12-4 and TRBJ1-2; D is uncertain. The source is a young man in good health. CDR3 nucleotides: TGTGCCAGCGGACGGTACTTCTATGGCTACACCTTC. Amino acids: CASGRYFYGYTF.